The source of this TCR beta chain is a study of CD8+ T cells in alopecia areata (dated by TCRdb to 2017 to 2018). Regarding the complete study: In both human patients and the C3H/HeJ mouse model, the study applied high-throughput TCRbeta sequencing to look at T cell clonal expansion in alopecia areata. RNA was obtained with the PAXgene miRNA kit for fixed scalp, the miRNeasy kit for PBMCs, and the RNeasy kit for mouse skin. In humans, TCRbeta sequencing was performed on scalp tissue and on sorted CD4+ and CD8+ peripheral blood T cells from healthy controls and from patients with patchy or totalis/universalis alopecia areata. Scalp clonality was compared among normal scalp (n=4), patchy alopecia areata scalp (n=8), and alopecia totalis/universalis scalp (n=8). TCRbeta CDR3 regions were amplified by immunoSEQ multiplex PCR using 35 Vbeta forward and 13 Jbeta reverse primers. General conclusions and limits of the study: Lesional scalp, especially in alopecia totalis/universalis, showed higher clonality and more expanded CD8+ clones than normal scalp, suggesting antigenic drive. Compared with mice, TCR sequences shared between patients were less clear, possibly partly because of HLA diversity across the patient population. Scalp TCR repertoire analysis is complicated because resident alphabeta T cells in normal human skin are also sequenced, whereas mouse skin is dominated by gammadelta T cells.

The library was built by means of the immunoSEQ multiplex PCR assay. To provide template for TCR sequencing, every sample had RNA extracted and reverse transcribed into cDNA. SuperScript III was used for first-strand cDNA synthesis, primed with a 2:1 mix of oligo-dT and random hexamers. Amplification bias was assessed with a synthetic immune receptor repertoire, and residual bias was removed computationally. Per the authors' processing: Raw reads were preprocessed to remove errors, and CDR3 was defined by IMGT conventions from the conserved cysteine to phenylalanine. Clonality was calculated as 1 minus Shannon entropy normalized by log2 of the number of productive unique TCRs. CD4 or CD8 identity of scalp clones was inferred by cross-referencing scalp TCRbeta sequences with sorted blood CD4 and CD8 repertoires. Drawn from immuneACCESS, this table holds only the in-frame rearrangements with V and J called that TCRdb kept. Clones are partly lost; checked studies trace under half to an unresolved V gene and leave the rest unexplained. V and J calls plus clone size are reproduced from that table; the DNA served to infer D and trimming. Present in this sample are 95,000 to 110,000 clones, 45% to 60% of which were seen just once. 8.8% of the sample comes from the top ten.

With respect to this clone: This clone's antigen is unknown. Per-base quality was not reported, and no clone a single base away is much larger than it. This CDR3 is also generated by other DNA sequences in the sample.

PBMCs were isolated by density centrifugation and stained for CD3, CD4 and CD8, after which CD4+ and CD8+ T cells were sorted on a FACSAria. Scalp biopsies and blood samples were provided by unaffected controls. The CDR3, cysteine through phenylalanine, is 15 amino acids long. The read is trimmed to its CDR3 DNA, 45 bases read in frame from base 1. Trimmed from V: 4 bases; trimmed from J: 3 bases; junction bases lacking a gene match: 6. CDR1 and CDR2 are drawn from the germline V gene: SGHAT, FQNNGV. The origin of this receptor is a human donor in good health. Sequences were obtained from CD4+ T cells sorted from blood. This chain is built from TRBV11-2 and TRBJ2-3, and TRBD2 aligns with 8 junction nucleotides. The bases are TGTGCCAGCAGCTACACGGGGGGGCGAACAGATACGCAGTATTTT. The resulting protein is CASSYTGGRTDTQYF.